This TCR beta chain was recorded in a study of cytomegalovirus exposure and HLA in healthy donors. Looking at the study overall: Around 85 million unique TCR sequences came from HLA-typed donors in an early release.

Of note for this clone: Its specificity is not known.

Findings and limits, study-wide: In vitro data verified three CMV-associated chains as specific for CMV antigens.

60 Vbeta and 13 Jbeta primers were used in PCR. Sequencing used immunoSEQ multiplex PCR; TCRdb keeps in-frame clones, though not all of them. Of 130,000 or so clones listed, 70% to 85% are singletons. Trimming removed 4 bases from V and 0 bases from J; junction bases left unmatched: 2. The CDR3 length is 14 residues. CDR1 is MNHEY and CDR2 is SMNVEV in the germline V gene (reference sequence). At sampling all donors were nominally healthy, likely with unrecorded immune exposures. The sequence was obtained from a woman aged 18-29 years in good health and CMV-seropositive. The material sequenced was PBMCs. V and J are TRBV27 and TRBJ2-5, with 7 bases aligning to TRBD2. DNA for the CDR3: TGTGCCAGCAGTTGGGGGGGGGACCAAGAGACCCAGTACTTC. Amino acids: CASSWGGDQETQYF.